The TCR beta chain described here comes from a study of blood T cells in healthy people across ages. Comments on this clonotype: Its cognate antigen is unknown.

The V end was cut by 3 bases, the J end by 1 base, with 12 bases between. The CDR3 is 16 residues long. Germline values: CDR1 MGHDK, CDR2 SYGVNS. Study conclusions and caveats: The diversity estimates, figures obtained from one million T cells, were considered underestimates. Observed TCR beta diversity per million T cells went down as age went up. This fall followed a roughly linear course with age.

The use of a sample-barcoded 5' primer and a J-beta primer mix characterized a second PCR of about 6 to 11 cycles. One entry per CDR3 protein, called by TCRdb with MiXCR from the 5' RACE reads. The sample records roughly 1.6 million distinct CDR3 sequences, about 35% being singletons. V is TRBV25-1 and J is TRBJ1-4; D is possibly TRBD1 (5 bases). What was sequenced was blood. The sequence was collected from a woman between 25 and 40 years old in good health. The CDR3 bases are TGTGCCAGCAGTGAGGCAGGGAGGGTAACTAATGAAAAACTGTTTTTT. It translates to CASSEAGRVTNEKLFF.